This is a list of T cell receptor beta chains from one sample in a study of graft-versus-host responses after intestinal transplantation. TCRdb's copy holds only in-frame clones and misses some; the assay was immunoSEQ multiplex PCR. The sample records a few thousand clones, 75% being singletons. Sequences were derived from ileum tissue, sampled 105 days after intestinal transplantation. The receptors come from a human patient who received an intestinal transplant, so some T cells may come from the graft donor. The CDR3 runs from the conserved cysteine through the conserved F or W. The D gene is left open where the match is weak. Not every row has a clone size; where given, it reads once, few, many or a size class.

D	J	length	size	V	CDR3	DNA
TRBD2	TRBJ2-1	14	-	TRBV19	CATASGEGGDEQFF	TGTGCCACCGCGAGTGGGGAGGGCGGCGATGAGCAGTTCTTC
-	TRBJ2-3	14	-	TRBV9	CASSVDFLGDTQYF	TGTGCCAGCAGCGTAGACTTCTTAGGAGATACGCAGTATTTT
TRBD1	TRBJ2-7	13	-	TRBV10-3	CAIRPGQNYEQYF	TGTGCCATCAGGCCGGGACAGAACTACGAGCAGTACTTC
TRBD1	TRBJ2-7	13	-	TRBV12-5	CASGRDRTYEQYF	TGTGCTAGTGGAAGGGACAGGACCTACGAGCAGTACTTC
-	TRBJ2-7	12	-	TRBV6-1	CATRGGLYEQYF	TGTGCCACGAGGGGCGGACTATACGAGCAGTACTTC
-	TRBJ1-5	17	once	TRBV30	CAWNGGGAPTSNQPQHF	TGTGCCTGGAATGGCGGCGGGGCCCCGACTAGCAATCAGCCCCAGCATTTT
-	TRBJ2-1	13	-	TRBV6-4	CASSDGPLNEQFF	TGTGCCAGCAGTGATGGCCCTCTCAATGAGCAGTTCTTC
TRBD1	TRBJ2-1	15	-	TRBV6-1	CASSEAGTGGNEQFF	TGTGCCAGCAGTGAGGCCGGGACAGGGGGCAATGAGCAGTTCTTC
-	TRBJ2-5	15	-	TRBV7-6	CASSLAQGRQETQYF	TGTGCCAGCAGCTTAGCACAGGGTCGACAAGAGACCCAGTACTTC
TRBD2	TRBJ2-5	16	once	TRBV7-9	CASSLAGRGSGETQYF	TGTGCCAGCAGCTTAGCGGGTCGCGGGAGTGGGGAGACCCAGTACTTC
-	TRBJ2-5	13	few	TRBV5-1	CASSSILGETQYF	TGCGCCAGCAGCTCCATACTGGGGGAGACCCAGTACTTC
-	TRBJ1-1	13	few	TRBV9	CASSIQGHTEAFF	TGTGCCAGCAGCATACAGGGACACACTGAAGCTTTCTTT
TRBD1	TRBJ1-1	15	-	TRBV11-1	CASSSSGQGYTEAFF	TGTGCCAGCAGCTCTTCGGGACAGGGGTACACTGAAGCTTTCTTT
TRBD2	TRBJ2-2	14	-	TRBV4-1	CASSPGLVPRELFF	TGCGCCAGCAGCCCGGGACTAGTGCCACGGGAGCTGTTTTTT
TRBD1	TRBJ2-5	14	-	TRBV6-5	CASSSPDRVGTQYF	TGTGCCAGCAGTTCTCCCGACAGGGTTGGGACCCAGTACTTC
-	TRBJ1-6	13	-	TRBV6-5	CASSTAYNSPPHF	TGTGCCAGCAGCACAGCCTATAATTCACCCCCCCACTTT
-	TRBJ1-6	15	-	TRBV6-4	CASSEKAEGNSPLHF	TGTGCCAGCAGTGAAAAGGCAGAGGGTAATTCACCCCTCCACTTT
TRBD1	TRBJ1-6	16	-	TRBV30	CAWSVRTGVSDSPLHF	TGTGCCTGGAGTGTAAGGACAGGGGTTTCGGATTCACCCCTCCACTTT
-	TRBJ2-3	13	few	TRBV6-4	CASSGSSTDTQYF	TGTGCCAGCAGTGGTTCCAGCACAGATACGCAGTATTTT
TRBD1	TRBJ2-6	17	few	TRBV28	CASSLSQTGAGANVLTF	TGTGCCAGCAGTTTATCCCAGACAGGGGCTGGGGCCAACGTCCTGACTTTC
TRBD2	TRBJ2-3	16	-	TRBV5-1	CASSWTTSGRGDTQYF	TGCGCCAGCAGCTGGACAACTAGCGGCAGGGGAGATACGCAGTATTTT
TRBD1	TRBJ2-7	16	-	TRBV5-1	CASSLAVQQGAFEQYF	TGCGCCAGCAGCTTGGCCGTTCAACAGGGGGCTTTCGAGCAGTACTTC
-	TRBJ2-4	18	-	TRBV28	CASSLNRKEALAKNIQYF	TGTGCCAGCAGTTTAAATAGGAAGGAGGCACTAGCCAAAAACATTCAGTACTTC
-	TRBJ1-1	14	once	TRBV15	CATSRNRVGAEAFF	TGTGCCACCAGCAGGAACAGGGTGGGGGCTGAAGCTTTCTTT
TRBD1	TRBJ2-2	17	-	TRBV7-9	CASSWRRGTGEAGELFF	TGTGCCAGCAGCTGGCGCAGGGGGACAGGGGAAGCCGGGGAGCTGTTTTTT
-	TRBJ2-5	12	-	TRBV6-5	CASSPTMGTQYF	TGTGCCAGCAGTCCCACGATGGGGACCCAGTACTTC
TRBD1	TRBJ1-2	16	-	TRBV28	CASSFRSMGQRYGYTF	TGTGCCAGCAGTTTTCGTTCGATGGGACAGAGATATGGCTACACCTTC
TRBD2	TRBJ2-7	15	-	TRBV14	CASSQVGGRLLEQYF	TGTGCCAGCAGCCAAGTCGGCGGGAGACTCCTCGAGCAGTACTTC
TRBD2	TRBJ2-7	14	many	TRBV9	CASSVAGGPGEQYF	TGTGCCAGCAGCGTAGCGGGGGGACCGGGGGAGCAGTACTTC
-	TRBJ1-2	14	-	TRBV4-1	CASSQDPLGYGYTF	TGTGCCAGCAGCCAAGATCCCCTTGGCTATGGCTACACCTTC
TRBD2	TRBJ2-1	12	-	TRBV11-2	CASSLGPSGQFF	TGTGCCAGCAGCTTAGGACCTAGCGGGCAGTTCTTC
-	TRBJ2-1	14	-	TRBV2	CASSDFRYYNEQFF	TGTGCCAGCAGTGATTTTAGGTACTACAATGAGCAGTTCTTC
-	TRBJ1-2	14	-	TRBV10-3	CAISDTVPGAGYTF	TGTGCCATCAGTGACACCGTCCCGGGAGCTGGCTACACCTTC
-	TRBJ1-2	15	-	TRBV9	CASSGADGTVYGYTF	TGTGCCAGCAGCGGAGCCGACGGGACGGTTTATGGCTACACCTTC
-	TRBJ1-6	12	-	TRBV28	CASRQNNSPLHF	TGTGCCAGCAGACAAAATAATTCACCCCTCCACTTT
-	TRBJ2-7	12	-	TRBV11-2	CASSPRGYEQYF	TGTGCCAGCAGCCCGAGGGGTTACGAGCAGTACTTC
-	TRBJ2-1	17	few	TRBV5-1	CASSLAGGGRAGNEQFF	TGCGCCAGCAGCTTGGCAGGGGGGGGGAGGGCCGGAAATGAGCAGTTCTTC
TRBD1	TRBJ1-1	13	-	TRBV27	CASSVRQGTEAFF	TGTGCCAGCAGTGTACGACAGGGGACTGAAGCTTTCTTT
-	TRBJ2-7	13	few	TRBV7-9	CASSLGLAYEQYF	TGTGCCAGCAGCTTAGGATTAGCCTACGAGCAGTACTTC
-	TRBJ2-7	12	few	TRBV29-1	CSGRVSSYEQYF	TGCAGCGGCCGGGTCAGCTCCTACGAGCAGTACTTC
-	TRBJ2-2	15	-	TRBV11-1	CASSLRGASTGELFF	TGTGCCAGCAGCTTACGGGGCGCGAGCACCGGGGAGCTGTTTTTT
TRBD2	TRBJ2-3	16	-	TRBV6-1	CASSELAGGRTDTQYF	TGTGCCAGCAGTGAATTGGCGGGAGGGCGGACAGATACGCAGTATTTT
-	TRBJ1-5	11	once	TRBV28	CASSFREPQHF	TGTGCCAGCAGTTTCAGGGAGCCCCAGCATTTT
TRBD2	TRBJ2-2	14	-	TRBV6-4	CASRPSGNTGELFF	TGTGCCAGCAGACCTAGCGGAAACACCGGGGAGCTGTTTTTT
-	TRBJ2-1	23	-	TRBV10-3	CAISGNTPLQGPAGDWAYNEQFF	TGTGCCATCAGTGGGAATACTCCCTTACAGGGGCCCGCGGGAGATTGGGCCTACAATGAGCAGTTCTTC
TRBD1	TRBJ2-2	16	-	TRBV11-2	CASSLGQGINTGELFF	TGTGCCAGCAGCCTAGGACAGGGGATAAACACCGGGGAGCTGTTTTTT
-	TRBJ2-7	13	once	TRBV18	CASSPPGAYEQYF	TGTGCCAGCTCACCACCCGGGGCCTACGAGCAGTACTTC
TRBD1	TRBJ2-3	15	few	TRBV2	CASTRQGASTDTQYF	TGTGCCAGCACCCGCCAGGGGGCAAGCACAGATACGCAGTATTTT
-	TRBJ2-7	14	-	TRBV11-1	CASTLRQGGYEQYF	TGTGCCAGCACCCTAAGGCAGGGGGGTTACGAGCAGTACTTC
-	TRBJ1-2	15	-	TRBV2	CASSENRQFHYGYTF	TGTGCCAGCAGTGAGAACCGACAGTTCCACTATGGCTACACCTTC
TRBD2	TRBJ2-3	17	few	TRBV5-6	CASSLFASGVSTDTQYF	TGTGCCAGCAGCTTGTTCGCTAGCGGGGTAAGCACAGATACGCAGTATTTT
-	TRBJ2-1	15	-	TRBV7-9	CASSSEVLSYNEQFF	TGTGCCAGCAGCTCCGAAGTACTCTCCTACAATGAGCAGTTCTTC
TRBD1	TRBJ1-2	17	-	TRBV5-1	CASSLEPGTEPPYGYTF	TGCGCCAGCAGCCTGGAGCCTGGGACAGAGCCCCCCTATGGCTACACCTTC
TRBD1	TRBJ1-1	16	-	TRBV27	CASSLGLRTGYTEAFF	TGTGCCAGCAGTTTAGGGCTGCGGACAGGGTACACTGAAGCTTTCTTT
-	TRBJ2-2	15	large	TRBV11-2	CASSLVGPYTGELFF	TGTGCCAGCAGCTTAGTTGGGCCATACACCGGGGAGCTGTTTTTT